The clone carrying this TCR beta chain was seen only a few times. These data are taken from a study of human T cells and chemical hapten exposure. TCRdb reprocessed the RACE reads via MiXCR and lists one record per CDR3 protein. This sample has about 380,000 distinct CDR3 sequences; 6% to 7% occur once, and the top ten carry around 6%. CDR1 and CDR2 (germline): LGHNA, YNFKEQ. The CDR3 loop spans 17 amino acids. Losses at the gene ends were 3 bases for V and 1 base for J; bases not matched to a gene: 11. Time point denoted: patch test 2, 6 weeks after DPC sensitization. Treatment given: therapeutic diphenylcyclopropenone sensitization with weekly scalp DPC.

The rearrangement joins TRBV4-2 to TRBJ1-1; 7 bases match TRBD1. The sequenced sample was whole blood, obtained in connection with sensitization to the hapten diphenylcyclopropenone (DPC). This receptor was identified in a woman younger than 35 with alopecia areata. Some clones in this sample may be carry-over from other donors' samples. The CDR3 sequence: CASSQESTGTANTEAFF. The CDR3 DNA follows: TGTGCCAGCAGCCAGGAAAGCACCGGGACAGCGAACACTGAAGCTTTCTTT.